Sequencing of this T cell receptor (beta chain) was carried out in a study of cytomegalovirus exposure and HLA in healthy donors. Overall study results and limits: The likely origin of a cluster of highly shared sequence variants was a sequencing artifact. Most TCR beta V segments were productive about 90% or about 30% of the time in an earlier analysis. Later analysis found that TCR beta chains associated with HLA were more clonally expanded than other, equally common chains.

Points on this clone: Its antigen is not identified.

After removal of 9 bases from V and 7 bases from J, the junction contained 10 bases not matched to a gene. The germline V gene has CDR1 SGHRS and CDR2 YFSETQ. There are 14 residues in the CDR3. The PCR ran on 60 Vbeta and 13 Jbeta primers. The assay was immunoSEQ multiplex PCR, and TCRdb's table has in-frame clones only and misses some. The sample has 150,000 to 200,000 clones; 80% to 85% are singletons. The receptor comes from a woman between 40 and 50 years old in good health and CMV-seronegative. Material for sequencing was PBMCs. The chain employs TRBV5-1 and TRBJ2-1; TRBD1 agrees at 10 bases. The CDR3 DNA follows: TGCGCCACCTCCCCGGGACAGGGGTGGAATGAGCAGTTCTTC. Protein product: CATSPGQGWNEQFF.